A single sample gave rise to the 4 T cell receptor beta chains below, sequenced in a study of early T cells in non-severe SARS-CoV-2 infection listed by TCRdb under 2021. Library creation used 5' RACE. Sequencing took place on a NextSeq 500. The raw public data were reprocessed by TCRdb itself: fastp quality trimming at Q25, MiXCR clonotype calling, in-frame beta chains only. Rows merge per CDR3 protein into single entries with the most common DNA and genes. The table for this sample lists approximately 84,000 distinct CDR3 sequences; approximately 13% of them were counted only once. Of the sample, 5.5% to 7.5% falls within the top ten clones. What was sequenced was whole blood. These receptors were collected from an adult who was a healthcare worker with PCR-confirmed SARS-CoV-2 infection or an uninfected control (not recorded which).

The table lists this clonotype with a count of one. The rearrangement joins TRBV9 to TRBJ1-3; D not resolved. Trimming removed 7 bases at V and 4 bases at J, with 15 bases between. In germline, CDR1 is SGDLS, CDR2 YYNGEE. The CDR3 covers 14 residues. CDR3 loop: CASGQVLGGNTIYF. CDR3 sequence (DNA): TGTGCCAGCGGGCAGGTACTTGGCGGAAACACCATATATTTT. The entire variable domain, with the rest obtained from reference TRBV9 and TRBJ1-3, is as follows: DSGVTQTPKHLITATGQRVTLRCSPRSGDLSVYWYQQSLDQGLQFLIQYYNGEERAKGNILERFSAQQFPDLHSELNLSSLELGDSALYFCASGQVLGGNTIYFGEGSWLTVV.

On this clonotype itself: The junction does not match germline at one end; this may be a read error. The chain links TRBV5-4 to TRBJ2-1, with D perhaps matching TRBD1 (6 bases). CDR1 is SGHNT, CDR2 YYREEE, per germline (reference sequence). The CDR3 runs 15 residues. CDR3 in amino acids: CATSFQGGSYNEQFF. DNA for the CDR3: TGTGCCACCAGCTTTCAAGGGGGCTCCTACAATGAGCAGTTCTTC.

The chain recombines TRBV20-1 with TRBJ1-4; possibly TRBD1 for D (5 bases). CDR3 length equals 14 residues. CDR1 and CDR2 (germline): DFQATT, SNEGSKA (reference sequence). V lost 0 bases to trimming and J lost 7 bases, with 12 bases between them. As DNA, the CDR3 is TGCAGTGCTAGAGACGGAGGGGCGGGTGAAAAACTGTTTTTT. Amino acid sequence: CSARDGGAGEKLFF.

There are many counts of this clonotype. The chain links TRBV12-3 or TRBV12-4 to TRBJ2-3; D tentatively fits TRBD1 or TRBD2 (5 bases each). The CDR3 has 18 residues. Trimming cost V 8 bases and J 0 bases, with 24 bases left between them. This chain's CDR3 is CASRGWGSSRGSTDTQYF. In DNA form, the CDR3 reads TGTGCCAGCCGGGGTTGGGGATCAAGTAGGGGTAGCACAGATACGCAGTATTTT.